The next 18 T cell receptor beta chains were all read from a single sample in a study of regulatory T cells in long-lasting Graves disease. Sequencing libraries for TCR beta were prepared with iRepertoire HTBI primers and Arm-PCR of CDR3 regions. From the multiplex PCR reads, TCRdb called clonotypes with MiXCR, one entry per CDR3 protein. The sample consists of 370,000 or so distinct CDR3 sequences, about 17% of them appearing once. Documented time point: newly diagnosed GD, antithyroid drugs for less than 3 months. The TCR library was made from RNA that had been extracted from PBMCs in TRIzol. These same records also appear under a second study, on T cells in Graves' hyperthyroidism and ophthalmopathy.

The sample in question was peripheral blood mononuclear cells (PBMCs), obtained at new diagnosis, from a patient treated with antithyroid drugs. The receptor source for this set is a woman between 18 and 29 years old with Graves disease.

The CDR3 loop reads CASSGGYQPQHF. CDR3 nucleotide sequence: TGTGCCAGTAGCGGGGGATATCAGCCCCAGCATTTT. This chain uses TRBV19 with TRBJ1-5; D perhaps matches TRBD1 (5 bases). Trimming cost V 6 bases and J 5 bases, with 8 bases left between them. The CDR3 has 12 amino acids. CDR1 is LNHDA, CDR2 SQIVND, per germline (reference sequence).

There are many counts of this clonotype. The J gene is TRBJ1-1, the V gene TRBV30, with D hard to call. Trimming removed 2 bases at V and 0 bases at J, with 7 bases between. Germline lookup yields CDR1 GTSNPN and CDR2 SVGIG (reference sequence). There are 13 residues in the CDR3. The CDR3 DNA follows: TGTGCCTGGAGTTTTAGCGTGAACACTGAAGCTTTCTTT. It specifies CAWSFSVNTEAFF.

This clonotype has at least ten counts. V usage is TRBV6-5 and J usage is TRBJ2-2, with D hard to call. There are 12 residues in the CDR3. Trimming removed 2 bases from V and 5 bases from J, with 3 bases in between. Germline CDR1 MNHEY, CDR2 SVGAGI. The CDR3 DNA is TGTGCCAGCAGTTACCCTACCGGGGAGCTGTTTTTT. Residues: CASSYPTGELFF.

With respect to this clonotype: This may be a read error, as it is one base from a much larger clone. The rearrangement joins TRBV6-2 or TRBV6-3 to TRBJ2-5; D unresolved. Per germline, CDR1 MNHEY and CDR2 SVGEGT. The CDR3 is made up of 13 amino acids. The CDR3 region is CVSTEAPHGAQYF. CDR3 DNA sequence: TGTGTCAGCACCGAAGCCCCCCATGGGGCCCAGTACTTC.

This clonotype has more than one count but fewer than ten. The J gene is TRBJ2-3, the V gene TRBV20-1, with D perhaps TRBD2 (6 bases). The V end was cut by 0 bases, the J end by 8 bases, with 24 bases between. CDR1 is DFQATT, CDR2 SNEGSKA, per germline (reference sequence). The CDR3 length is 17 residues. The CDR3 DNA sequence: TGCAGTGCTAGAGATAAGGAGGCCGCGACTAGGTTTGTTACGCAGTATTTT. It codes for CSARDKEAATRFVTQYF.

The chain links TRBV18 to TRBJ2-7, with a possible D match to TRBD2 (6 bases). Germline V lookup: CDR1 KGHSH, CDR2 LQKENI. This CDR3 region has 14 residues. With 2 bases removed from V and 0 bases from J, the gap between germline ends came to 8 bases. CDR3 sequence reads: CASSPERVSYEQYF. The CDR3 coding sequence is TGTGCCAGCTCACCAGAGCGGGTCTCCTACGAGCAGTACTTC.

This clonotype has at least ten counts. Germline and junction disagree at one end, which may indicate a read error. The rearrangement uses TRBV5-1 and TRBJ1-2, with unresolved D. The germline V gene has CDR1 SGHRS and CDR2 YFSETQ. The length of the CDR3 is 13 residues. This chain's CDR3 is CASSLGGNYGYTF. As DNA, the CDR3 is TGTGCCAGCAGCTTAGGAGGCAACTATGGCTACACCTTC.

As to this clonotype: A read error is likely here: a far larger clone is one base away. V is TRBV11-2 and J is TRBJ2-1; TRBD2 agrees at 11 bases. The length of the CDR3 is 16 residues. Germline V gene lookup returns CDR1 SGHAT and CDR2 FQNNGV. Trimming removed 5 bases from V and 10 bases from J; junction bases left unmatched: 13. The CDR3 coding sequence is TGTGCCAGCAGCCTACGGGGGGGGCTAGCGGGAGGAGAGCAGTTCTTC. This translates into CASSLRGGLAGGEQFF.

Remarks on this clonotype: The likely explanation is a read error, given a far larger clone one base away. This chain links TRBV7-3 with TRBJ2-5; D is undetermined. Germline V gene data show CDR1 as SGHTA and CDR2 as FQGTGA. The CDR3 consists of 11 residues. As DNA, the CDR3 is TGTGCCAGCAGCTTAGCAGAGGCCCAGTACTTC. This translates into CASSLAEAQYF.

V is TRBV6-2 or TRBV6-3 and J is TRBJ2-1, with D possibly matching TRBD2 (7 bases). Germline V CDR1 and CDR2: MNHEY, SVGEGT. This CDR3 contains 14 residues. Trimming took off 9 bases at V and 6 bases at J, with 18 bases between the two ends. For the CDR3, the DNA is TGTGCCAGTCAAGGCGGGGGCTTCCTCAATGAGCAGTTCTTC. Translation: CASQGGGFLNEQFF.

This clonotype has ten or more counts. The chain employs TRBV28 and TRBJ1-6, with unresolved D. The CDR3 loop spans 15 amino acids. The germline V and J ends were trimmed by 2 bases and 0 bases, with 5 bases remaining between them. Germline CDR1 is MDHEN and CDR2 is SYDVKM. The CDR3 coding sequence is TGTGCCAGCAGTTTAGCCAGCTCCTATAATTCACCCCTCCACTTT. This encodes CASSLASSYNSPLHF.

The chain recombines TRBV30 with TRBJ2-7, with TRBD1 matching over 8 bases. Per germline, CDR1 GTSNPN and CDR2 SVGIG (reference sequence). Germline trimming cut 0 bases from V and 6 bases from J; bases unmatched to any gene: 4. The CDR3 is 13 amino acids. CDR3 DNA: TGTGCCTGGAGTGTGCAGGGGGCTGGCGAGCAGTACTTC. Its protein product is CAWSVQGAGEQYF. Supplemented by reference TRBV30 and TRBJ2-7, the full variable domain reads SQTIHQWPATLVQPVGSPLSLECTVEGTSNPNLYWYRQAAGRGLQLLFYSVGIGQISSEVPQNLSASRPQDRQFILSSKKLLLSDSGFYLCAWSVQGAGEQYFGPGTRLTVT.

This clonotype was detected many times. This rearrangement joins TRBV2 to TRBJ2-4; 9 bases are shared with TRBD2. Germline V gene sequence: CDR1 SNHLY, CDR2 FYNNEI. Trimming cost V 7 bases and J 4 bases; bases outside gene matches: 8. This CDR3 spans 15 amino acids. The CDR3 DNA follows: TGTGCCAGCATGGAGAGCGGGGGGCCAAAAAACATTCAGTACTTC. It translates to CASMESGGPKNIQYF.

Comment on this clonotype: At one end, the junction sequence differs from germline, possibly due to a read error. Written as DNA, the CDR3 is TGCGCCAGCAGCACGGGACTAGGGAGCTCCTACAATGATCAGTTCTTC. Protein sequence: CASSTGLGSSYNDQFF. The gene calls are TRBV5-1 and TRBJ2-1; 8 bases fit TRBD2. The germline V gene has CDR1 SGHRS and CDR2 YFSETQ. The CDR3 consists of 16 residues.

This clonotype was found many times. The genes are TRBV3-1 and TRBJ1-1; TRBD1 matches at 8 bases. The CDR3 loop spans 15 amino acids. Per germline, CDR1 LGHDT and CDR2 YNNKEL (reference sequence). The ends lost 4 bases at V and 0 bases at J; junction bases unmatched: 4. CDR3 in amino acids: CASSRQGLMNTEAFF. The CDR3, as DNA: TGTGCCAGCAGCCGACAGGGGCTCATGAACACTGAAGCTTTCTTT.

This clonotype was seen only a few times. This chain connects TRBV4-2 to TRBJ1-4; D possibly corresponds to TRBD1 (5 bases). The V end lost 3 bases, the J end lost 6 bases, and 14 bases lay between the germline ends. CDR3 length: 15 residues. Germline loops: CDR1 LGHNA, CDR2 YNFKEQ. The CDR3 is CASSQGLTTDEKLFF. Written as DNA, the CDR3 is TGTGCCAGCAGCCAGGGACTAACCACGGATGAAAAACTGTTTTTT.

This clonotype was seen at least ten times. The chain employs TRBV5-5 and TRBJ1-3; possibly TRBD1 for D (5 bases). The germline V gene has CDR1 SGHKS and CDR2 YYEKEE (reference sequence). The CDR3 sequence is 16 residues long. Between the trimmed V and J ends, which lost 5 bases and 0 bases, there was a span of 15 bases. The CDR3 reads CASSRTGPRSGNTIYF. The CDR3 nucleotides are TGTGCCAGCAGTCGCACAGGCCCGCGCTCTGGAAACACCATATATTTT.

This clonotype was seen only a few times. CDR3 amino acids: CASSYSARTSGQSNIQYF. The CDR3 nucleotides read TGTGCCAGCAGTTACTCAGCTAGGACTAGCGGGCAGTCAAACATTCAGTACTTC. The chain links TRBV6-5 to TRBJ2-4; the match to TRBD2 covers 11 bases. V shed 0 bases and J 6 bases; nucleotides not matched to a gene: 10. The V gene's germline CDR1 is MNHEY and CDR2 SVGAGI. This CDR3 contains 18 residues.